This entry concerns a single T cell receptor beta chain. Method: immunoSEQ multiplex PCR; TCRdb's copy keeps in-frame clones and lacks some. Altogether some 64,000 clones are present, roughly two thirds being singletons, with the ten largest covering around 54%. The record originates from a study of blood T cell repertoires in COVID-19. This sequence was found in a woman in her sixties who had been exposed to COVID-19. The sequencing input was PBMCs or T cells enriched from blood (not recorded which).

CDR3 sequence (DNA): TGTGCCAGCAGCTTAGGCATAGCGGGATGGAAAGAGACCCAGTACTTC. Protein product: CASSLGIAGWKETQYF. This rearrangement joins TRBV7-9 to TRBJ2-5, with 8 bases matching TRBD2. There are 16 residues in the CDR3. V shed 1 base and J 3 bases; nucleotides not matched to a gene: 7. Germline V gene sequence: CDR1 SEHNR, CDR2 FQNEAQ (reference sequence).